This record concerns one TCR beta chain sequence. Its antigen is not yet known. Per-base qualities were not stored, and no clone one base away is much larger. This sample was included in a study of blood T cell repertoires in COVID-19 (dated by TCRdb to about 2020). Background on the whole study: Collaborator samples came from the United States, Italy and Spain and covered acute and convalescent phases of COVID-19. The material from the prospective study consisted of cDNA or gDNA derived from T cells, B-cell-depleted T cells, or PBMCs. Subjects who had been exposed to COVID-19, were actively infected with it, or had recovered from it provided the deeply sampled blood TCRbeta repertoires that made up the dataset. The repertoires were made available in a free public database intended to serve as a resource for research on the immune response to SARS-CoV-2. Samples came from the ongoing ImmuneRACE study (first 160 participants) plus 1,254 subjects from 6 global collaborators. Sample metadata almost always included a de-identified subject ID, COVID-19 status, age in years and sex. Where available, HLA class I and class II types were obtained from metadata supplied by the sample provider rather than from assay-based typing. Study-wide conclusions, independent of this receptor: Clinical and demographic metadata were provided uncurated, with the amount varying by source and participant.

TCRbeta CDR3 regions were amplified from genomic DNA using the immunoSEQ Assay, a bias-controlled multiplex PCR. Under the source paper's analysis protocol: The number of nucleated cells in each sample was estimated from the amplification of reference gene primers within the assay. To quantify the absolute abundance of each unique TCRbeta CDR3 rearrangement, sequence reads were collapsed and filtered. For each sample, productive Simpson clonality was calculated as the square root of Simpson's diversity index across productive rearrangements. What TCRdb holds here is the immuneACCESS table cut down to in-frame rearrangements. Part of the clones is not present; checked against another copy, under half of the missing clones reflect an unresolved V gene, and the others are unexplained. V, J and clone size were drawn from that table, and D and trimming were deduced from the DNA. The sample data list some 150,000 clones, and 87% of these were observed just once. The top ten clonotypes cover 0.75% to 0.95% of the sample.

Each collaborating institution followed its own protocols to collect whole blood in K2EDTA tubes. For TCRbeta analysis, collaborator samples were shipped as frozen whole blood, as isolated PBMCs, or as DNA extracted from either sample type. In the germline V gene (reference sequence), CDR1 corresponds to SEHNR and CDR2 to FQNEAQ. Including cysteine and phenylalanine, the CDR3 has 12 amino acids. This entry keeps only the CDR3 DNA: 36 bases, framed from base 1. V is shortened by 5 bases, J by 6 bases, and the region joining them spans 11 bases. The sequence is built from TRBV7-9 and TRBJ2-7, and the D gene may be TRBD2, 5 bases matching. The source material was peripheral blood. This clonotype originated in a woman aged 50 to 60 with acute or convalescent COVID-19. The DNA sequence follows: TGTGCCAGCAGCGTCTATAGCGCCGAGCAGTACTTC. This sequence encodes CASSVYSAEQYF.